These 18 T cell receptor beta chains originate from one sample sequenced in a study of control samples from healthy donors and cancer patients. The protocol was immunoSEQ multiplex PCR, while the TCRdb copy is restricted to in-frame clones and leaves out a portion. The sample has some 67,000 clones, roughly 86% seen once. Sequenced material: PBMCs. These receptors came from a woman in her forties or fifties with head and neck cancer.

CDR3: CASSPGLAAYNEQFF. In DNA form, the CDR3 reads TGCGCCAGCAGCCCGGGACTAGCGGCCTACAATGAGCAGTTCTTC. V usage is TRBV5-1 and J usage is TRBJ2-1; the match to TRBD2 covers 11 bases. This CDR3 has 15 amino acids. The V and J ends lost 4 bases and 2 bases, in that order; junction bases with no gene match: 2. CDR1 and CDR2 (germline): SGHRS, YFSETQ.

The genes are TRBV3-1 (or the pseudogene TRBV3-2) and TRBJ2-5, with TRBD2 matching 9 bases. V was clipped by 4 bases and J by 7 bases; unmatched bases: 7. This CDR3 has 14 amino acids. Germline CDR1 is LGHDT and CDR2 is YNNKEL (reference sequence). In nucleotides, the CDR3 is TGTGCCAGCAGCCCTAGCGGGGCCCTTGGGACCCAGTACTTC. Its translation is CASSPSGALGTQYF.

This chain joins TRBV6-1 and TRBJ2-7; no firm D call. The CDR3 sequence is 13 residues long. Trimming removed 0 bases at V and 6 bases at J, with 9 bases between. CDR1 MNHNS and CDR2 SASEGT come from the germline V gene. In nucleotides, the CDR3 is TGTGCCAGCAGTGAAGCAATACACGGCGAGCAGTACTTC. It codes for CASSEAIHGEQYF.

This clone was seen only once. The CDR3 reads CATSVSLAGGNEQFF. The CDR3 coding sequence is TGTGCCACCAGTGTATCACTAGCGGGGGGCAATGAGCAGTTCTTC. V gene TRBV24-1 combines with J gene TRBJ2-1; 12 bases fit TRBD2. The CDR3 has 15 residues. The germline CDR1 and CDR2 sequences are KGHDR and SFDVKD. V shed 5 bases, J shed 6 bases, and the junction held 4 bases outside the gene matches.

The V call is TRBV28, the J call TRBJ1-5; D may be TRBD1 (5 bases). CDR3 length: 14 amino acids. The V gene lost 6 bases and the J gene lost 3 bases, with 12 bases spanning the gap. Germline values: CDR1 MDHEN, CDR2 SYDVKM. The CDR3 nucleotides are TGTGCCAGCAGCCCGACAGTTTCCAATCAGCCCCAGCATTTT. As protein: CASSPTVSNQPQHF. Supplemented by reference TRBV28 and TRBJ1-5, the full variable domain reads DVKVTQSSRYLVKRTGEKVFLECVQDMDHENMFWYRQDPGLGLRLIYFSYDVKMKEKGDIPEGYSVSREKKERFSLILESASTNQTSMYLCASSPTVSNQPQHFGDGTRLSIL.

This clone was recorded only once. J is TRBJ1-1 and V is TRBV7-2; D not resolved. With 1 base removed from V and 3 bases from J, the gap between germline ends came to 6 bases. CDR3 length: 13 residues. Germline V gives CDR1 SGHTA, CDR2 FQGNSA. The CDR3 loop is CASSLDWDTEAFF. The DNA for the CDR3 is TGTGCCAGCAGCTTAGATTGGGACACTGAAGCTTTCTTT.

The rearrangement uses TRBV30 and TRBJ2-3, with D possibly matching TRBD1 (5 bases). The CDR3 runs to 15 residues. Germline CDR1 GTSNPN, CDR2 SVGIG (reference sequence). V was trimmed by 4 bases and J by 5 bases, leaving 19 bases between them. The CDR3 DNA reads TGTGCCTGGACTAACGGGCTAGGGGATGTAGATACGCAGTATTTT. Translation gives CAWTNGLGDVDTQYF. Based on the CDR3 plus reference TRBV30 and TRBJ2-3, the full variable domain is SQTIHQWPATLVQPVGSPLSLECTVEGTSNPNLYWYRQAAGRGLQLLFYSVGIGQISSEVPQNLSASRPQDRQFILSSKKLLLSDSGFYLCAWTNGLGDVDTQYFGPGTRLTVL.

The V gene is TRBV7-3, the J gene TRBJ2-1; TRBD2 aligns across 8 bases. The CDR3 is 16 residues long. The V segment lost 5 bases and the J segment 2 bases; nucleotides outside the gene matches: 8. From germline, CDR1 is SGHTA and CDR2 FQGTGA. CDR3 in amino acids: CASSRSSGATYNEQFF. The CDR3 DNA sequence: TGTGCCAGCAGCCGAAGTAGCGGGGCCACCTACAATGAGCAGTTCTTC.

Details on this clone: A read error may produce the germline difference seen at one junction end. V usage is TRBV9 and J usage is TRBJ1-6, with TRBD1 matching 8 bases. The germline V gene encodes CDR1 SGDLS and CDR2 YYNGEE. The CDR3 has 14 amino acids. The CDR3 sequence is CASSRTGYNSPFHF. CDR3 coding DNA: TGTGCCAGCTCACGGACAGGGTATAATTCACCCTTCCACTTT.

This chain links TRBV19 with TRBJ2-1, with D perhaps TRBD2 (6 bases). CDR3 length equals 14 residues. The V gene's germline CDR1 is LNHDA and CDR2 SQIVND (reference sequence). V lost 3 bases, J lost 8 bases, and 14 bases lay in between. The CDR3 coding sequence is TGTGCCAGTAGTATGGGGGGACCAGACGATGAGCAGTTCTTC. Protein sequence: CASSMGGPDDEQFF.

This sequence joins TRBV5-1 and TRBJ2-1; the D gene could be TRBD1 or TRBD2 (5 bases each). Germline V gives CDR1 SGHRS, CDR2 YFSETQ. The CDR3 runs to 16 residues. V was cut by 5 bases and J by 0 bases, with 15 bases left in between. The CDR3 loop is CASSQTGPSSYNEQFF. As DNA, the CDR3 is TGCGCCAGCAGTCAGACGGGGCCTAGCTCCTACAATGAGCAGTTCTTC.

The chain uses TRBV20-1 and TRBJ1-1; possible D gene TRBD1, 5 bases. This CDR3 contains 11 residues. The germline V and J ends were trimmed by 5 bases and 4 bases, with 8 bases remaining between them. Germline V gene lookup returns CDR1 DFQATT and CDR2 SNEGSKA (reference sequence). CDR3 region: CSARGGTEAFF. CDR3 nucleotide sequence: TGCAGTGCTCGGGGCGGCACTGAAGCTTTCTTT.

The J gene is TRBJ2-6, the V gene TRBV19; D unresolved. Germline V gene sequence: CDR1 LNHDA, CDR2 SQIVND (reference sequence). CDR3 length equals 15 residues. Deletions cut 6 bases from V and 4 bases from J, with 13 bases between. CDR3 loop: CASRPYEAGANVLTF. The CDR3 DNA is TGTGCCAGTAGACCATACGAGGCCGGGGCCAACGTCCTGACTTTC. The complete variable domain, with remaining parts taken from reference TRBV19 and TRBJ2-6, reads DGGITQSPKYLFRKEGQNVTLSCEQNLNHDAMYWYRQDPGQGLRLIYYSQIVNDFQKGDIAEGYSVSREKKESFPLTVTSAQKNPTAFYLCASRPYEAGANVLTFGAGSRLTVL.

This chain uses TRBV24-1 with TRBJ2-1; 11 bases agree with TRBD1. This CDR3 contains 18 residues. The junction had 6 bases not matched to a gene; V was cut back by 0 bases and J by 3 bases. Germline V lookup: CDR1 KGHDR, CDR2 SFDVKD. The CDR3 DNA reads as TGTGCCACCAGTGATTTGCTGGTGGGGACAGGGGGCTACAATGAGCAGTTCTTC. It encodes CATSDLLVGTGGYNEQFF.

In DNA form, the CDR3 reads TGTGCCACCAGCAGAGAACGTACGGGGACAGGGAATAATTCACCCCTCCACTTT. Translated, it gives CATSRERTGTGNNSPLHF. The J gene is TRBJ1-6, the V gene TRBV15, with 9 nucleotides matching TRBD1. The germline V gene has CDR1 LNHNV and CDR2 YYDKDF (reference sequence). With 0 bases clipped from V and 5 bases from J, the junction kept 8 bases outside the gene matches. The CDR3 totals 18 residues.

The chain combines TRBV7-2 with TRBJ1-3; weak D call: TRBD1 (6 bases). Trimming cost V 5 bases and J 0 bases, with 17 bases left between them. The CDR3 is made up of 17 amino acids. Germline V gene sequence: CDR1 SGHTA, CDR2 FQGNSA. The CDR3 DNA sequence: TGTGCCAGCAGCCCCCCGGGGGGCCTGAGCTCTGGAAACACCATATATTTT. It yields the protein CASSPPGGLSSGNTIYF.

The gene calls are TRBV2 and TRBJ1-3; no firm D call. The germline V gene encodes CDR1 SNHLY and CDR2 FYNNEI. The V gene lost 4 bases and the J gene lost 0 bases, with 10 bases spanning the gap. The CDR3 contains 15 residues. CDR3 sequence (DNA): TGTGCCAGCAGTGTGACGGTCAGCTCTGGAAACACCATATATTTT. Its translation is CASSVTVSSGNTIYF.

The chain is built from TRBV27 and TRBJ1-2, with TRBD1 matching 7 bases. The length of the CDR3 is 13 residues. The ends lost 8 bases at V and 4 bases at J; junction bases unmatched: 7. Germline V CDR1 and CDR2: MNHEY, SMNVEV (reference sequence). CDR3 residues: CASGPGQFYGYTF. As DNA, the CDR3 is TGTGCCAGCGGGCCGGGACAGTTCTATGGCTACACCTTC.